A single sample gave rise to the 16 T cell receptor beta chains below, sequenced in a study of shared clonotypes between healthy human individuals. TCRdb's copy holds only in-frame clones and misses some; the assay was immunoSEQ multiplex PCR. Of around 1,000,000 clones in the sample, approximately 80% were seen once. The sequencing sample was made of memory CD4+ T cells from PBMCs. The subset is: CD45RA-negative fraction. Receptors originate from a man aged 18-30 years in good health. Some clones in this sample may be carry-over from other donors' samples.

Remarks on this clone: One end of the junction does not line up with germline, which may come from a read error. The rearrangement joins TRBV14 to TRBJ1-3, with a possible D match to TRBD1 (5 bases). Germline loops: CDR1 SGHDN, CDR2 FVKESK. This CDR3 region has 13 residues. The CDR3 sequence is CASGQGAGNTIYF. Written as DNA, the CDR3 is TGTGCCAGCGGCCAAGGGGCGGGAAACACCATATATTTT.

The J gene is TRBJ1-4, the V gene TRBV28; D may be TRBD1 (5 bases). CDR1 and CDR2 (germline): MDHEN, SYDVKM. V was shortened by 3 bases and J by 7 bases, with 15 bases between the two germline ends. This CDR3 has 15 amino acids. CDR3 residues: CASSLAGGVGEKLFF. CDR3 bases: TGTGCCAGCAGTTTGGCGGGGGGGGTCGGTGAAAAACTGTTTTTT.

The chain employs TRBV10-1 and TRBJ2-1; TRBD2 aligns across 9 bases. The CDR3 spans 16 residues. The trim removed 3 bases at V and 4 bases at J, leaving 7 bases unmatched. Germline V gene lookup returns CDR1 WNHNN and CDR2 SYGVQD (reference sequence). The CDR3, as DNA: TGCGCCAGCAGTGATCGTGCTAGCGGGGCTTACAATGAGCAGTTCTTC. This gives the protein CASSDRASGAYNEQFF.

This clone came up many times. The CDR3 DNA sequence: TGTGCCAGCAGCGCCGGTGGGCCTAACTATGGCTACACCTTC. Its protein is CASSAGGPNYGYTF. The V gene is TRBV9, the J gene TRBJ1-2; D gene unclear. From germline, CDR1 is SGDLS and CDR2 YYNGEE. The CDR3 is made up of 14 amino acids. The V gene lost 3 bases and the J gene lost 0 bases, with 9 bases spanning the gap. Full variable domain (rest looked up from reference TRBV9 and TRBJ1-2): DSGVTQTPKHLITATGQRVTLRCSPRSGDLSVYWYQQSLDQGLQFLIQYYNGEERAKGNILERFSAQQFPDLHSELNLSSLELGDSALYFCASSAGGPNYGYTFGSGTRLTVV.

This sequence joins TRBV19 and TRBJ1-2; D perhaps matches TRBD1 (6 bases). This CDR3 contains 14 residues. Trimming removed 7 bases from V and 5 bases from J, with 17 bases in between. Looked up from germline, CDR1 is LNHDA and CDR2 is SQIVND (reference sequence). The CDR3 loop reads CASTPGGQNYGYTF. The CDR3 DNA follows: TGTGCCAGTACCCCTGGGGGGCAGAATTATGGCTACACCTTC.

The J gene is TRBJ1-5, the V gene TRBV2; possibly TRBD1 for D (6 bases). Trimming removed 1 base at V and 5 bases at J, with 9 bases between. The germline gives CDR1 SNHLY, CDR2 FYNNEI. The CDR3 runs to 14 residues. CDR3 sequence: CASSEVAGDQPQHF. As DNA, the CDR3 is TGTGCCAGCAGTGAAGTTGCAGGGGATCAGCCCCAGCATTTT.

The chain links TRBV12-5 to TRBJ1-1, with D perhaps matching TRBD1 (6 bases). This CDR3 has 13 residues. Per the germline V gene, CDR1 is LGHNT and CDR2 is FRNRAP. Between the trimmed V and J ends, which lost 6 bases and 3 bases, there was a span of 11 bases. Here the CDR3 DNA reads TGTGCTAGTGGGTGGGGGGCGGACACTGAAGCTTTCTTT. Its protein product is CASGWGADTEAFF.

The CDR3 DNA reads as TGCAGCGCCCGAGGATTGGCTAGCGGGTGGGGGGCGGATACGCAGTATTTT. Translated, it gives CSARGLASGWGADTQYF. This chain connects TRBV29-1 to TRBJ2-3; 8 nucleotides agree with TRBD2. Per germline, CDR1 SQVTM and CDR2 ANQGSEA. V lost 7 bases, J lost 6 bases, and 21 bases stayed unmatched. The CDR3 is made up of 17 amino acids.

This chain joins TRBV29-1 and TRBJ1-2, with no clear D. The V end lost 5 bases, the J end lost 2 bases, and 6 bases lay between the germline ends. The germline CDR1 and CDR2 sequences are SQVTM and ANQGSEA. The CDR3 totals 11 residues. The CDR3 region is CSVIQNYGYTF. CDR3 sequence (DNA): TGCAGCGTTATACAGAACTATGGCTACACCTTC.

This clone was detected only a few times. This chain links TRBV30 with TRBJ2-7; TRBD2 aligns across 10 bases. This CDR3 is 13 amino acids long. The V segment lost 4 bases and the J segment 2 bases; nucleotides outside the gene matches: 2. Germline CDR1 reads GTSNPN; CDR2 reads SVGIG (reference sequence). The CDR3 protein is CAWNLAGAYEQYF. CDR3 DNA: TGTGCCTGGAATCTAGCGGGAGCCTACGAGCAGTACTTC.

The genes are TRBV5-1 and TRBJ1-4; TRBD1 agrees at 7 bases. Per the germline V gene, CDR1 is SGHRS and CDR2 is YFSETQ. This CDR3 is 15 amino acids long. V shed 4 bases, J shed 3 bases, and the junction held 6 bases outside the gene matches. CDR3 in amino acids: CASSNPQGANEKLFF. The CDR3 DNA reads as TGCGCCAGCAGCAACCCCCAGGGGGCTAATGAAAAACTGTTTTTT.

This clone has more than one count but fewer than ten. The chain has TRBV2 and TRBJ1-2; maybe TRBD1 (6 bases). Per the germline V gene, CDR1 is SNHLY and CDR2 is FYNNEI. This CDR3 has 14 residues. Trimming left V 7 bases short and J 7 bases short, with 19 bases between. The DNA for the CDR3 is TGTGCCAGCACCTTATTAGAGAGAGGGGGTGGCTACACCTTC. It specifies CASTLLERGGGYTF.

This clone has more than one count but fewer than ten. One junction end does not reproduce the germline sequence, and a read error may be involved. V usage is TRBV7-9 and J usage is TRBJ1-1; weak D call: TRBD1 (5 bases). CDR1 and CDR2 (germline): SEHNR, FQNEAQ (reference sequence). The CDR3 has 13 residues. The CDR3 sequence: CASSQALGGRPRF. DNA for the CDR3: TGTGCCAGCAGCCAGGCTCTCGGGGGAAGACCCCGATTT.

The chain couples TRBV5-1 to TRBJ2-2; unclear D gene. This CDR3 has 13 residues. The germline gives CDR1 SGHRS, CDR2 YFSETQ. Trimming left V 1 base short and J 6 bases short, with 7 bases between. This CDR3 is CASSLLGSGELFF. The CDR3 coding sequence is TGCGCCAGCAGCTTGTTAGGGTCCGGGGAGCTGTTTTTT.

The chain joins TRBV9 to TRBJ2-5; 14 bases map to TRBD2. With V trimmed by 4 bases and J by 1 base, 9 bases remained unmatched. Germline V gene data show CDR1 as SGDLS and CDR2 as YYNGEE. The CDR3 sequence is 18 residues long. CDR3 amino acids: CASSPGTSGSRPQETQYF. The CDR3 DNA follows: TGTGCCAGCAGCCCCGGGACTAGCGGGAGTCGTCCCCAAGAGACCCAGTACTTC.

About this clone itself: Other DNA sequences in this sample translate to the same CDR3. The V and J genes are TRBV6-6 and TRBJ2-7, with 11 nucleotides matching TRBD2. Germline V gives CDR1 MNHNY, CDR2 SVGAGI (reference sequence). CDR3 size: 15 residues. V lost 6 bases and J lost 0; bases outside the gene matches: 4. The CDR3 nucleotides are TGTGCCAGCAGACTGGGGACTAGCGGCTCCTACGAGCAGTACTTC. It yields the protein CASRLGTSGSYEQYF.